The 26 T cell receptor beta chains below come from one sample, sequenced in a study of CD8+CD57+ T cells in acquired aplastic anemia. CDR3 and TCR beta VDJ profiling relied on a genomic DNA template. TCRdb itself ran the reads through MiXCR, one entry per CDR3 protein. The sample holds 100,000 to 150,000 distinct CDR3 sequences, about 46% seen once. The sequenced sample consisted of sorted CD4+, CD8+, or CD8+CD57+ T cells (not recorded which) from PBMCs. These receptors all stem from a human donor in good health, serving as a control.

This clonotype has ten or more counts. V is TRBV7-3 and J is TRBJ2-4; the D call may be TRBD1 or TRBD2 (7 bases each). Trimming took off 5 bases at V and 2 bases at J, with 13 bases between the two ends. This CDR3 spans 15 amino acids. The V gene's germline CDR1 is SGHTA and CDR2 FQGTGA. CDR3 loop: CASSPGGGTKNIQYF. The CDR3 DNA follows: TGTGCCAGCAGCCCAGGGGGGGGGACCAAAAACATTCAGTACTTC.

CDR3 sequence reads: CAISGGSEQYF. The CDR3 DNA sequence: TGTGCCATCAGTGGGGGGTCCGAGCAGTACTTC. V gene TRBV10-3 combines with J gene TRBJ2-7; D may be TRBD1 or TRBD2 (5 bases each). V lost 4 bases to trimming and J lost 6 bases, with 7 bases between them. The CDR3 extends over 11 amino acids. Germline values: CDR1 ENHRY, CDR2 SYGVKD.

This chain joins TRBV9 and TRBJ1-6; maybe TRBD1 (6 bases). In germline, CDR1 is SGDLS, CDR2 YYNGEE. The CDR3 runs 15 residues. The V end lost 3 bases, the J end lost 7 bases, and 14 bases lay between the germline ends. The CDR3 is CASSAIGRGNSPLHF. The CDR3 coding sequence is TGTGCCAGCAGCGCGATTGGAAGGGGGAATTCACCCCTCCACTTT. Using reference TRBV9 and TRBJ1-6 for the parts outside the CDR3, the full variable domain is DSGVTQTPKHLITATGQRVTLRCSPRSGDLSVYWYQQSLDQGLQFLIQYYNGEERAKGNILERFSAQQFPDLHSELNLSSLELGDSALYFCASSAIGRGNSPLHFGNGTRLTVT.

This clonotype appeared many times. The chain is built from TRBV25-1 and TRBJ2-7; 10 bases map to TRBD1. Per germline, CDR1 MGHDK and CDR2 SYGVNS. Trimming removed 6 bases from V and 1 base from J; junction bases left unmatched: 6. The CDR3 consists of 15 residues. The CDR3 DNA reads as TGTGCCAGCAGGGATCCGGGACAGGGGTCCTACGAGCAGTACTTC. This codes for CASRDPGQGSYEQYF.

This clonotype showed up many times. V and J are TRBV7-3 and TRBJ2-5, with TRBD2 matching over 12 bases. The V segment lost 6 bases and the J segment 13 bases; nucleotides outside the gene matches: 15. The CDR3 length is 15 residues. CDR1 is SGHTA, CDR2 FQGTGA, per germline. CDR3 DNA: TGTGCCAGCAGTGCTACGACTAGCGGGGGCTCAAACGGGTACTTC. It codes for CASSATTSGGSNGYF.

This clonotype was seen at least ten times. The rearrangement joins TRBV4-3 to TRBJ1-4; TRBD1 is a possible D gene (5 bases). With 0 bases removed from V and 8 bases from J, the gap between germline ends came to 13 bases. This CDR3 contains 15 residues. Looked up from germline, CDR1 is LGHNA and CDR2 is YSLEER. For the CDR3, the DNA is TGCGCCAGCAGCCAAGATTTCGGGGGTAGGGAAAAACTGTTTTTT. Protein sequence: CASSQDFGGREKLFF.

The table lists this clonotype with a few counts. This chain links TRBV12-3 or TRBV12-4 with TRBJ2-7; D gene unclear. V was clipped by 3 bases and J by 2 bases, with 11 bases between them. This CDR3 is built from 14 residues. CDR3 sequence reads: CASSLGGLTYEQYF. CDR3 bases: TGTGCCAGCAGTTTGGGCGGATTAACCTACGAGCAGTACTTC.

The chain links TRBV7-2 to TRBJ2-1, with D possibly matching TRBD1 (6 bases). Trimming shortened V by 8 bases and J by 8 bases, and 19 bases separated the two germline ends. The CDR3 runs 14 residues. Germline V gene sequence: CDR1 SGHTA, CDR2 FQGNSA. In DNA, the CDR3 is TGTGCCAGCGTCCTCGAGGGGGTGGTCTATGAGCAGTTCTTC. This translates into CASVLEGVVYEQFF. Full variable domain (remainder filled in from reference TRBV7-2 and TRBJ2-1): GAGVSQSPSNKVTEKGKDVELRCDPISGHTALYWYRQSLGQGLEFLIYFQGNSAPDKSGLPSDRFSAERTGGSVSTLTIQRTQQEDSAVYLCASVLEGVVYEQFFGPGTRLTVL.

V gene TRBV10-3 combines with J gene TRBJ2-3; 14 bases line up with TRBD2. Germline assignment: CDR1 ENHRY and CDR2 SYGVKD. This CDR3 contains 18 residues. V shed 6 bases, J shed 2 bases, and the junction held 10 bases outside the gene matches. The CDR3 nucleotides are TGTGCCATCAGGCCCGGGACTAGCGGGGGAAAGGTCACAGATACGCAGTATTTT. Protein sequence: CAIRPGTSGGKVTDTQYF.

The V call is TRBV11-2, the J call TRBJ1-2, with D possibly TRBD1 on 6 matching bases. Germline lookup yields CDR1 SGHAT and CDR2 FQNNGV. The CDR3 loop spans 16 amino acids. V was shortened by 6 bases and J by 2 bases, with 19 bases between the two germline ends. This chain's CDR3 is CASRKPGHPGNYGYTF. In DNA, the CDR3 is TGTGCCAGCAGAAAACCGGGACACCCGGGAAACTATGGCTACACCTTC.

The sample holds many counts of this clonotype. The V gene is TRBV19, the J gene TRBJ1-5; TRBD1 is a possible D gene (5 bases). The CDR3 covers 16 residues. With 2 bases removed from V and 3 bases from J, the gap between germline ends came to 14 bases. The germline gives CDR1 LNHDA, CDR2 SQIVND (reference sequence). This chain's CDR3 is CASSIIGTGPNQPQHF. CDR3 nucleotides: TGTGCCAGTAGTATAATAGGGACGGGGCCCAATCAGCCCCAGCATTTT.

Comments on this clonotype: A much larger clone lies a single base off, so this may be a read error. The chain carries TRBV6-1 and TRBJ2-3, with D possibly matching TRBD1 (5 bases). Germline assignment: CDR1 MNHNS and CDR2 SASEGT. The CDR3 totals 17 residues. V lost 8 bases and J lost 2, with 23 bases in between. The CDR3 sequence is CASSSPGSGATTDTQYF. In nucleotides, the CDR3 is TGTGCCAGCTCATCGCCAGGGTCTGGGGCCACCACAGATACGCAGTATTTT.

This clonotype was found a few times. DNA for the CDR3: TGCGCCAGCAGTGAGTCAGGGAATTCACCCCTCCACTTT. Its translation: CASSESGNSPLHF. The J gene is TRBJ1-6, the V gene TRBV10-2; D uncertain. There are 13 residues in the CDR3. The V gene lost 0 bases and the J gene lost 7 bases, with 4 bases spanning the gap. The germline CDR1 and CDR2 sequences are WSHSY and SAAADI.

The chain joins TRBV20-1 to TRBJ2-7, with 8 bases aligning to TRBD1. Trimming cost V 6 bases and J 0 bases; bases outside gene matches: 10. Per the germline V gene, CDR1 is DFQATT and CDR2 is SNEGSKA (reference sequence). The CDR3 length is 15 residues. CDR3 nucleotide sequence: TGCAGTGCGTTAAAGAGACAGGGGAGCTCCTACGAGCAGTACTTC. This sequence encodes CSALKRQGSSYEQYF.

As regards this clonotype: It is likely a read error, because the conserved phenylalanine at the end of the CDR3 is missing. Because the CDR3's place on the DNA is in doubt, the DNA is left out and the CDR3 is given as listed by TCRdb. The J gene is TRBJ1-1, the V gene TRBV2. Germline CDR1 and CDR2: SNHLY and FYNNEI. The CDR3 region is 14 residues in length, termini included. CDR3 amino acids: CASSRKEGNTEASL.

CDR3 sequence (DNA): TGTGCCATCAGTGAGGGACTAGCGGGGGGGGGAGATACGCAGTATTTT. Translating it yields CAISEGLAGGGDTQYF. The rearrangement joins TRBV10-3 to TRBJ2-3, with 15 bases aligning to TRBD2. Germline assignment: CDR1 ENHRY and CDR2 SYGVKD. The CDR3 extends over 16 amino acids. The J segment lost 5 bases and the V segment lost 2 bases, leaving 2 bases of the junction unmatched.

The rearrangement joins TRBV7-3 to TRBJ2-3; TRBD2 might be the D (5 bases). CDR3 length equals 13 residues. The germline V and J ends were trimmed by 4 bases and 2 bases, with 7 bases remaining between them. From germline, CDR1 is SGHTA and CDR2 FQGTGA. The CDR3 is CASSSGNTDTQYF. Here the CDR3 DNA reads TGTGCCAGCAGCTCGGGAAACACAGATACGCAGTATTTT.

This clonotype was recorded at least ten times. The V call is TRBV7-3, the J call TRBJ2-2; 7 positions agree with TRBD1. CDR3 length equals 16 residues. The germline gives CDR1 SGHTA, CDR2 FQGTGA. V lost 3 bases and J lost 1; bases outside the gene matches: 5. The CDR3 region is CASSLMAGGNTGELFF. The DNA of the CDR3 is TGTGCCAGCAGCTTGATGGCAGGGGGGAACACCGGGGAGCTGTTTTTT.

This clonotype was seen once. Sequence at one end of the junction differs from germline and may be a read error. V and J are TRBV10-3 and TRBJ1-6; D remains unclear. The germline CDR1 and CDR2 sequences are ENHRY and SYGVKD. The CDR3 runs to 16 residues. The CDR3 is CAISGQLCSYNSPLHF. The CDR3, as DNA: TGCGCCATCAGTGGGCAGCTGTGCTCCTATAATTCACCCCTCCACTTT.

This chain links TRBV29-1 with TRBJ2-3; no definite D call. Germline V gives CDR1 SQVTM, CDR2 ANQGSEA. This CDR3 spans 14 amino acids. The ends were cut back, 2 bases at V and 0 bases at J, with 9 bases in the middle. CDR3 sequence: CSVESLTSTDTQYF. The CDR3 coding sequence is TGCAGCGTTGAATCTCTAACTAGCACAGATACGCAGTATTTT.

The CDR3 is CAISGSDSTYEQYF. CDR3 DNA sequence: TGTGCCATCAGTGGTTCAGACTCTACCTACGAGCAGTACTTC. This sequence joins TRBV10-3 and TRBJ2-7; D unclear. This CDR3 is 14 amino acids long. Trimming cost V 4 bases and J 2 bases, with 12 bases left between them. Germline V lookup: CDR1 ENHRY, CDR2 SYGVKD.

The CDR3 spells CASSLTGGKTNEKLFF. The CDR3 nucleotides read TGTGCCAGCAGCCTCACAGGGGGGAAAACTAATGAAAAACTGTTTTTT. The chain employs TRBV25-1 and TRBJ1-4, with 8 bases identical to TRBD1. The CDR3 totals 16 residues. Germline values: CDR1 MGHDK, CDR2 SYGVNS. After removal of 6 bases from V and 1 base from J, the junction contained 7 bases not matched to a gene.

V gene TRBV2 combines with J gene TRBJ2-7; tentatively, D is TRBD1 (5 bases). Deletions cut 3 bases from V and 4 bases from J, with 10 bases between. CDR3 length equals 13 residues. CDR1 and CDR2 from the germline V gene are SNHLY and FYNNEI. This chain's CDR3 is CASSDYPGYEQYF. CDR3 coding DNA: TGTGCCAGCAGTGACTACCCAGGGTACGAGCAGTACTTC. Drawing the rest from reference TRBV2 and TRBJ2-7, the complete variable domain is EPEVTQTPSHQVTQMGQEVILRCVPISNHLYFYWYRQILGQKVEFLVSFYNNEISEKSEIFDDQFSVERPDGSNFTLKIRSTKLEDSAMYFCASSDYPGYEQYFGPGTRLTVT.

This chain joins TRBV7-2 and TRBJ2-7; D is perhaps TRBD1 (6 bases). Germline V lookup: CDR1 SGHTA, CDR2 FQGNSA. Trimming removed 0 bases from V and 5 bases from J, with 20 bases in between. The CDR3 consists of 17 residues. The CDR3 DNA reads as TGTGCCAGCAGCTTAGCGGGAATTGTCAGGGGCGCCGACGAGCAGTACTTC. It translates to CASSLAGIVRGADEQYF.

As to this clonotype: One junction end disagrees with the germline gene, perhaps due to a read error. CDR3 bases: TGCGCCAGCAGTGAGGGGGGCGCCTACAGTGAGCAGTTCTTC. Its translation: CASSEGGAYSEQFF. This chain connects TRBV10-1 to TRBJ2-1; maybe TRBD1 (6 bases). CDR3 length equals 14 residues. The germline CDR1 and CDR2 sequences are WNHNN and SYGVQD (reference sequence).

The chain couples TRBV24-1 to TRBJ2-3; D call uncertain. Germline V CDR1 and CDR2: KGHDR, SFDVKD. V lost 5 bases, J lost 0 bases, and 11 bases lay in between. This CDR3 comprises 15 residues. CDR3 amino acids: CATSGLELSTDTQYF. For the CDR3, the DNA is TGTGCCACCAGTGGACTGGAACTTAGCACAGATACGCAGTATTTT.